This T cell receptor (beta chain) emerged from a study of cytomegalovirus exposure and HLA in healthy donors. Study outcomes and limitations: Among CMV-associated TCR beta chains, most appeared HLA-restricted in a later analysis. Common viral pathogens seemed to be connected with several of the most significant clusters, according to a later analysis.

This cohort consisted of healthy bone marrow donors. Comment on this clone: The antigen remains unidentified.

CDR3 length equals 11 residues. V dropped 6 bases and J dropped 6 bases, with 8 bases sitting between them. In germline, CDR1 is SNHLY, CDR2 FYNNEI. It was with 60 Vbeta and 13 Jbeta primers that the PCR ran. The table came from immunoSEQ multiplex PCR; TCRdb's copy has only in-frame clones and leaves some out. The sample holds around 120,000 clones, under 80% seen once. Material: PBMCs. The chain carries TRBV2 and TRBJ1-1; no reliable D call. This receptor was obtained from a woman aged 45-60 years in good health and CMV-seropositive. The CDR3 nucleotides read TGTGCCAGCAGAGCGGAGGCTGAAGCTTTCTTT. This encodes CASRAEAEAFF.